This section outlines one T cell receptor beta chain sequence together with its context. Antigen unknown. The CDR3 has 16 residues. Between the trimmed V and J ends, which lost 0 bases and 3 bases, there was a span of 13 bases. The V gene's germline CDR1 is SGDLS and CDR2 YYNGEE. The sample originates from a study of cytomegalovirus exposure and HLA in healthy donors. Study findings and constraints: TCR beta V- and J-gene trimming, according to a later analysis, was linked to a missense DCLRE1C variant. The study flagged 150 to 200 TCR beta chains as cytomegalovirus-associated. Later examination showed HLA-associated TCR beta chains had greater clonal expansion than equally common others. 87-base-pair reads could not separate some V segments, including TRBV6-2 and TRBV6-3.

This PCR relied on a set of 60 Vbeta primers and 13 Jbeta primers. Generated by immunoSEQ multiplex PCR, the TCRdb table keeps only in-frame clones and is missing some. The table lists 100,000 to 150,000 clones. Sequencing was performed on PBMCs. The clonotype comes from a woman in her 40s in good health and CMV-seronegative. The genes are TRBV9 and TRBJ2-1; tentative D call: TRBD2 (6 bases). The DNA of the CDR3 is TGTGCCAGCAGCGTAGGGCGGGACTTGTACTACAATGAGCAGTTCTTC. It translates to CASSVGRDLYYNEQFF.